This TCR beta chain was identified in a study of shared T cell receptors in the human thymus. Germline lookup yields CDR1 GTSNPN and CDR2 SVGIG (reference sequence). The V and J ends lost 4 bases and 10 bases, in that order; junction bases with no gene match: 11. The CDR3 has 13 residues. Sequenced by immunoSEQ multiplex PCR; TCRdb stores in-frame clones only, minus some. The sample records 500,000 to 850,000 clones, over 75% being singletons. These records were also assigned to another study, of human thymus T cells. Turning to that study: Infants served as donors; they were healthy and Finnish and were having corrective surgery for congenital heart defects. Thymic material originated from resections removed in the course of corrective heart surgery. Within thymic and blood repertoires, V and J gene usage appeared to be biased. A high degree of thymic repertoire overlap among unrelated individuals was reported in related research.

The TCR originated in a boy younger than two with a congenital heart defect. The V and J genes are TRBV30 and TRBJ1-2, with TRBD1 identical over 8 bases. The source material was thymocytes. In DNA form, the CDR3 reads TGTGCCTGGACCGGAGTAGGACAGGGAGACTACACCTTC. Translation gives CAWTGVGQGDYTF.